Listed below are T cell receptor beta chains from one sample, sequenced in a study of OX40 agonist ivuxolimab in advanced cancers. Sequencing used immunoSEQ multiplex PCR; TCRdb keeps in-frame clones, though not all of them. The table has fewer than 50,000 clones, 88% seen once; the top ten hold less than 20%. Sequenced here: CD4+ or CD8+ T cells sorted from blood, sampled in a trial of the OX40 agonist ivuxolimab. These receptor sequences come from an adult with an advanced solid tumor such as melanoma, head and neck, liver or kidney cancer. Each CDR3 is given with its conserved first and last residue. Each record gives: J gene, V gene, D gene, clone size, CDR3 DNA, CDR3 protein. The D gene is left open where the match is weak. Clone size, where shown, is once, few, many, or a class for clones that have expanded.

TRBJ1-2,TRBV7-8,-,-,TGTGCCAGCAGCTTAGAATCCATAGATCCCTTATATGGCTACACCTTC,CASSLESIDPLYGYTF
TRBJ2-1,TRBV7-7,-,-,TGTGCCAGCAGCTTATCAGGGTTAAATGAGCAGTTCTTC,CASSLSGLNEQFF
TRBJ2-5,TRBV5-1,TRBD2,-,TGCGCCAGCCGCCCAATGAGCGGGGGGCCACAAGAGACCCAGTACTTC,CASRPMSGGPQETQYF
TRBJ2-5,TRBV9,TRBD1,-,TGTGCCAGCAGCATGGGGACAGAAAGGGAGACCCAGTACTTC,CASSMGTERETQYF
TRBJ2-7,TRBV6-5,-,-,TGTGCCGGGGGCTACGAGCAGTACTTC,CAGGYEQYF
TRBJ1-2,TRBV6-1,TRBD1,-,TGTGCCAGCAGTGCCCTTTGGGGGGACAGGGATGGCTACACCTTC,CASSALWGDRDGYTF
TRBJ2-3,TRBV4-3,-,-,TGCGCCAGCAGCCAAGATTTCCACCCAGGGGGGGGCCTCACAGATACGCAGTATTTT,CASSQDFHPGGGLTDTQYF
TRBJ2-4,TRBV6-5,-,-,TGTGCCAGCAGTTACAGGGGTCGGGAAAAAAACATTCAGTACTTC,CASSYRGREKNIQYF
TRBJ2-1,TRBV28,TRBD1,-,TGTGCCAGCAGCGTTTATTCCCCGACAGGGATCGGAAATGAGCAGTTCTTC,CASSVYSPTGIGNEQFF
TRBJ2-2,TRBV4-3,-,-,TGCGCCAGCAGCCAATTACAGGGAGGGGAGCTGTTTTTT,CASSQLQGGELFF
TRBJ1-4,TRBV19,-,-,TGTGCCAGTAGTATTTCGACGGACAAACTGTTTTTT,CASSISTDKLFF
TRBJ2-1,TRBV9,-,-,TGTGCCAGCAGCGTAGGGTCCGACAGGTACAATGAGCAGTTCTTC,CASSVGSDRYNEQFF
TRBJ2-2,TRBV19,TRBD1,-,TGTGCCAGTAGAAGCAGGGGGATTAGCACCGGGGAGCTGTTTTTT,CASRSRGISTGELFF
TRBJ2-1,TRBV9,TRBD2,-,TGTGCCAGCAGCGTAGCGCGCGGGGGAGGGAATGAGCAGTTCTTC,CASSVARGGGNEQFF
TRBJ2-7,TRBV27,-,-,TGTGCCAGCAGTTTAAGGGGATACTACGAGCAGTACTTC,CASSLRGYYEQYF
TRBJ1-2,TRBV6-5,-,-,TGTGCCAGCACCCCCGGCGGGGCGAATGGCTACACCTTC,CASTPGGANGYTF
TRBJ2-7,TRBV12-5,-,once,TGTGCTAGTGGTTTGACAGTTACCTACGAGCAGTACTTC,CASGLTVTYEQYF
TRBJ2-3,TRBV4-3,-,once,TGCGCCAGCAGCCCCCCCTCAGGGAATACGCAGTATTTT,CASSPPSGNTQYF
TRBJ2-2,TRBV7-3,-,-,TGTGCCAGCAGCGGAGATGACACCGGGGAGCTGTTTTTT,CASSGDDTGELFF
TRBJ1-5,TRBV7-6,-,-,TGTGCCAGCAGCTTTGGTTTAAATCAGCCCCAGCATTTT,CASSFGLNQPQHF
TRBJ2-3,TRBV5-4,-,-,TGTGCCAGCAGCCCTCCTTTCCCGGGCGATACGCAGTATTTT,CASSPPFPGDTQYF
TRBJ2-7,TRBV7-9,TRBD2,once,TGTGCCAGCAGCTTACTCGGGGGAGGGTACGAGCAGTACTTC,CASSLLGGGYEQYF
TRBJ2-2,TRBV6-1,-,-,TGTGCCAGCAGTGAACCTAGACTAAGGCTTCCTACACCGGGGAAATGGGAGCTGTTTTTT,CASSEPRLRLPTPGKWELFF
TRBJ1-4,TRBV10-3,-,-,TGTGCCATCAGTACAGGGTTGACTAATGAAAAACTGTTTTTT,CAISTGLTNEKLFF
TRBJ1-5,TRBV5-4,-,-,TGTGCCAGCAGCACACAGGGTCAGCCCCAGCATTTT,CASSTQGQPQHF
TRBJ2-3,TRBV27,-,-,TGTGCCAGCAGGCCCGGGACTGTTCGCACAGATACGCAGTATTTT,CASRPGTVRTDTQYF
TRBJ2-3,TRBV7-9,-,once,TGTGCCAGCAGCTTAAGGCGGACTAGCACAGATACGCAGTATTTT,CASSLRRTSTDTQYF
TRBJ2-5,TRBV4-3,-,-,TGCGCCAGCAGCCAAGAGTTAGGGAGGGAGACCCAGTACTTC,CASSQELGRETQYF
TRBJ2-5,TRBV5-8,-,-,TGTGCCAGCAGCTTCGGGGCTCAGTACTTC,CASSFGAQYF
TRBJ1-6,TRBV10-3,-,-,TGTGCCATCAGTGAAGGGCGAGCTTTAGGGAGTTCACCCCTCCACTTT,CAISEGRALGSSPLHF
TRBJ1-4,TRBV21-1,-,once,TGTGCCATCAAGGGGGTTTTGACGTGCTTGGCAACTAATGAAAAACTGTTTTTT,CAIKGVLTCLATNEKLFF
TRBJ1-3,TRBV4-1,-,-,TGCGCCAGCAGTGGAAACACCATATATTTT,CASSGNTIYF
TRBJ1-4,TRBV9,-,-,TGTGCCAGCAGCGTAGAGGGTGGGCCGCGTAATGAAAAACTGTTTTTT,CASSVEGGPRNEKLFF
TRBJ1-5,TRBV11-1,TRBD1,-,TGTGCCAGCAGCTTTGGCAGGGGGGGCAATCAGCCCCAGCATTTT,CASSFGRGGNQPQHF
TRBJ2-1,TRBV9,TRBD1,-,TGTGCCAGCGGGACAGGGTACAATGAGCAGTTCTTC,CASGTGYNEQFF
TRBJ2-5,TRBV11-2,-,-,TGTGCCAGCAGCTTAGGGGACGGAGAAGAGACCCAGTACTTC,CASSLGDGEETQYF
TRBJ1-6,TRBV18,TRBD1,-,TGTGCCAGCTCACCGCCCACAGGGGGCGGTGGTTCACCCCTCCACTTT,CASSPPTGGGGSPLHF
TRBJ1-4,TRBV4-3,TRBD1,-,TGCGCCAGCAGCACGGGACAGGGTAATGAAAAACTGTTTTTT,CASSTGQGNEKLFF
TRBJ2-1,TRBV29-1,TRBD1,-,TGCAGCATCCCCCCCCGCGGGACAGGGGGCCAAAATGAGCAGTTCTTC,CSIPPRGTGGQNEQFF
TRBJ1-5,TRBV6-5,-,-,TGTGCCAGCTCGGGGGGACTTAGCAATCAGCCCCAGCATTTT,CASSGGLSNQPQHF
TRBJ1-2,TRBV9,TRBD1,-,TGTGCCAGCAGCGTAGCCGGGACAGGGCATGGCTACACCTTC,CASSVAGTGHGYTF
TRBJ2-3,TRBV9,TRBD2,-,TGTGCCAGCAGCGGGGACTACCTATTCGCCACAGATACGCAGTATTTT,CASSGDYLFATDTQYF
TRBJ1-2,TRBV13,-,-,TGTGCCAGCTTCCAAGGAGCCTCCTATGGCTACACCTTC,CASFQGASYGYTF
TRBJ2-5,TRBV25-1,-,-,TGTGCCAGCAGTGAATATGGCTCTGGGGGCGAGGGAGAGACCCAGTACTTC,CASSEYGSGGEGETQYF